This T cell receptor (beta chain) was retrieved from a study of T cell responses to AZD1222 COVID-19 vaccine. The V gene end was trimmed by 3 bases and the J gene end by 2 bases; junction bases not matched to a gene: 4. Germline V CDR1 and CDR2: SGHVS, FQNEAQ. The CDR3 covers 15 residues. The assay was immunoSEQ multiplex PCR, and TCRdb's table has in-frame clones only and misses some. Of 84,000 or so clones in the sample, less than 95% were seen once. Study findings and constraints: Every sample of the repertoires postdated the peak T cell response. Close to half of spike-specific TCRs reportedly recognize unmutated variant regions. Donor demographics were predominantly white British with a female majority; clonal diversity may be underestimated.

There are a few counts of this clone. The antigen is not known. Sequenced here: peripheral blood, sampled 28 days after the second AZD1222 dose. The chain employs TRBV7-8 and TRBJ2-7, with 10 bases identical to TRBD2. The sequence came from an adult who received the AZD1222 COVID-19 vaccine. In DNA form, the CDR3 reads TGTGCCAGCAGCTTTGGGACTAGCGTGCCCTACGAGCAGTACTTC. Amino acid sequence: CASSFGTSVPYEQYF. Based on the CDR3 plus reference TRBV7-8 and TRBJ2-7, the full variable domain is GAGVSQSPRYKVAKRGQDVALRCDPISGHVSLFWYQQALGQGPEFLTYFQNEAQLDKSGLPSDRFFAERPEGSVSTLKIQRTQQEDSAVYLCASSFGTSVPYEQYFGPGTRLTVT.